These T cell receptor beta chains were read from a single sample in a study of shared clonotypes between healthy human individuals. Clones were sequenced by immunoSEQ multiplex PCR, and TCRdb holds only the in-frame ones, with some missing. The sample has nearly 1 million clones, around 80% seen once. Sequenced input: memory CD4+ T cells sorted from blood. The receptors shown here come from a man aged 18 to 30 in good health. Both conserved end residues are part of each CDR3. Each record gives: clone size, D gene, J gene, V gene, CDR3 DNA, CDR3 protein. The D gene is left open where the match is weak. Some rows have no size entry. The others give once, few or many, or a class for an expanded clone.

clone size: .
D gene: .
J gene: TRBJ2-7
V gene: TRBV5-1
CDR3 DNA: TGCGCCAGCAGCCGCTCCGGGTCAGAGTACGAGCAGTACTTC
CDR3 protein: CASSRSGSEYEQYF

clone size: once
D gene: .
J gene: TRBJ2-3
V gene: TRBV21-1
CDR3 DNA: TGTGCCAGCAGCCTATTACCTAGCACAGATACGCAGTATTTT
CDR3 protein: CASSLLPSTDTQYF

clone size: .
D gene: TRBD1
J gene: TRBJ2-3
V gene: TRBV5-1
CDR3 DNA: TGCGCCAGCAGCTGGGACAGGGTAGCAGATACGCAGTATTTT
CDR3 protein: CASSWDRVADTQYF

clone size: few
D gene: TRBD1
J gene: TRBJ1-6
V gene: TRBV14
CDR3 DNA: TGTGCCAGCAGCCTGGACAGGGGTGAAAATTCACCCCTCCACTTT
CDR3 protein: CASSLDRGENSPLHF

clone size: .
D gene: .
J gene: TRBJ1-4
V gene: TRBV5-6
CDR3 DNA: TGTGCCAGCAGCTCGAATGAAAAACTGTTTTTT
CDR3 protein: CASSSNEKLFF

clone size: few
D gene: .
J gene: TRBJ2-2
V gene: TRBV5-1
CDR3 DNA: TGCGCCAGCAGCCAGGACCCTCCGGGAAGGGGCGGGGAGCTGTTTTTT
CDR3 protein: CASSQDPPGRGGELFF

clone size: .
D gene: .
J gene: TRBJ1-1
V gene: TRBV14
CDR3 DNA: TGTGCCAGCAGCCAGTGGGGGTTGAACACTGAAGCTTTCTTT
CDR3 protein: CASSQWGLNTEAFF

clone size: once
D gene: TRBD1
J gene: TRBJ1-5
V gene: TRBV9
CDR3 DNA: TGTGCCAGCAGCGGACAGGGAGGTAATGAGCCCCAGCATTTT
CDR3 protein: CASSGQGGNEPQHF

clone size: .
D gene: TRBD1
J gene: TRBJ2-7
V gene: TRBV7-2
CDR3 DNA: TGTGCCAGCAGCCTAGGGGGGACAGGGAGCCGACTAGCAGATTACGAGCAGTACTTC
CDR3 protein: CASSLGGTGSRLADYEQYF

clone size: .
D gene: .
J gene: TRBJ2-1
V gene: TRBV11-3
CDR3 DNA: TGTGCCAGCAGCTCTGGGGTATACAATGAGCAGTTCTTC
CDR3 protein: CASSSGVYNEQFF

clone size: once
D gene: .
J gene: TRBJ1-4
V gene: TRBV6-1
CDR3 DNA: TGTGCCAGCAGTGAATGGAGGGGTGAAAAACTGTTTTTT
CDR3 protein: CASSEWRGEKLFF

clone size: .
D gene: .
J gene: TRBJ1-1
V gene: TRBV5-1
CDR3 DNA: TGCGCCAGCAGCTCCGAATCGGGGGTGGTAGCTTTCTTT
CDR3 protein: CASSSESGVVAFF

clone size: .
D gene: .
J gene: TRBJ1-1
V gene: TRBV2
CDR3 DNA: TGTGCCAGCACTACAGGGAACACTGAAGCTTTCTTT
CDR3 protein: CASTTGNTEAFF

clone size: once
D gene: TRBD1
J gene: TRBJ1-3
V gene: TRBV18
CDR3 DNA: TGTGCCAGCTCACCCTTACAGGACAGGGCTGGAAACACCATATATTTT
CDR3 protein: CASSPLQDRAGNTIYF

clone size: .
D gene: TRBD1
J gene: TRBJ2-3
V gene: TRBV5-1
CDR3 DNA: TGCGCCAGCAGCTTGGGACAGGGTGACACAGATACGCAGTATTTT
CDR3 protein: CASSLGQGDTDTQYF

clone size: once
D gene: .
J gene: TRBJ2-7
V gene: TRBV7-9
CDR3 DNA: TGTGCCAGCAGCCCCAAGTCCGGGACGGGACCCTACGAGCAGTACTTC
CDR3 protein: CASSPKSGTGPYEQYF

clone size: .
D gene: .
J gene: TRBJ1-4
V gene: TRBV5-1
CDR3 DNA: TGCGCCAGCAGCTTGGCCAGAATGGGAGAAAAACTGTTTTTT
CDR3 protein: CASSLARMGEKLFF

clone size: .
D gene: .
J gene: TRBJ1-1
V gene: TRBV6-6
CDR3 DNA: TGTGCCAGCAGTTACTTCGGCAGGGGCGACACTGAAGCTTTCTTT
CDR3 protein: CASSYFGRGDTEAFF

clone size: .
D gene: .
J gene: TRBJ2-7
V gene: TRBV5-5
CDR3 DNA: TGTGCCAGCAGCTCCGACGGGGTTGGATACGAGCAGTACTTC
CDR3 protein: CASSSDGVGYEQYF

clone size: .
D gene: .
J gene: TRBJ1-6
V gene: TRBV14
CDR3 DNA: TGTGCCAGCAGCCCCTCCCATAATTCACCCCTCCACTTT
CDR3 protein: CASSPSHNSPLHF

clone size: once
D gene: .
J gene: TRBJ2-2
V gene: TRBV6-4
CDR3 DNA: TGTGCCAGCAGTGCCACAGGGTACACCGGGGAGCTGTTTTTT
CDR3 protein: CASSATGYTGELFF

clone size: .
D gene: TRBD1
J gene: TRBJ2-5
V gene: TRBV7-9
CDR3 DNA: TGTGCCAGCACCCAGGGGGCCGAGACCCAGTACTTC
CDR3 protein: CASTQGAETQYF

clone size: .
D gene: .
J gene: TRBJ1-1
V gene: TRBV5-1
CDR3 DNA: TGCGCCAGCAGCTTGGATAACAATCCCACTGAAGCTTTCTTT
CDR3 protein: CASSLDNNPTEAFF

clone size: few
D gene: .
J gene: TRBJ1-6
V gene: TRBV7-9
CDR3 DNA: TGTGCCAGCAGCTTAGACGGGGGCGATAATTCACCCCTCCACTTT
CDR3 protein: CASSLDGGDNSPLHF

clone size: .
D gene: .
J gene: TRBJ2-7
V gene: TRBV5-6
CDR3 DNA: TGTGCCAGCAGTCGGGGGACATACAGTCCTACCGAGCAGTACTTC
CDR3 protein: CASSRGTYSPTEQYF

clone size: .
D gene: .
J gene: TRBJ1-4
V gene: TRBV14
CDR3 DNA: TGTGCCAGCAGCCAAACGGGGAGGGATGAAAAACTGTTTTTT
CDR3 protein: CASSQTGRDEKLFF

clone size: .
D gene: .
J gene: TRBJ2-7
V gene: TRBV6-6
CDR3 DNA: TGTGCCAGCAGTTACCCCGCAGAACCCTACGAGCAGTACTTC
CDR3 protein: CASSYPAEPYEQYF

clone size: .
D gene: TRBD2
J gene: TRBJ2-1
V gene: TRBV18
CDR3 DNA: TGTGCCAGCTCACCTAATCCGGGGGGTCATGAGTTCTTC
CDR3 protein: CASSPNPGGHEFF

clone size: .
D gene: .
J gene: TRBJ2-2
V gene: TRBV10-2
CDR3 DNA: TGCGCCAGCAGGGGGGCGGCCGGGGAGCTGTTTTTT
CDR3 protein: CASRGAAGELFF

clone size: few
D gene: .
J gene: TRBJ1-5
V gene: TRBV10-1
CDR3 DNA: TGCGCCAGCAGTGCGACGGGGAATCAGCCCCAGCATTTT
CDR3 protein: CASSATGNQPQHF

clone size: .
D gene: .
J gene: TRBJ2-7
V gene: TRBV7-2
CDR3 DNA: TGTGCCAGCAGCTTAGGGGCTAGACTCGAGCAGTACTTC
CDR3 protein: CASSLGARLEQYF

clone size: .
D gene: TRBD1
J gene: TRBJ2-7
V gene: TRBV28
CDR3 DNA: TGTGCCAGCAGTTTACCCGACAGGGGTGAGCAGTACTTC
CDR3 protein: CASSLPDRGEQYF

clone size: .
D gene: TRBD1
J gene: TRBJ2-7
V gene: TRBV19
CDR3 DNA: TGTGCCAGTAGTCCAACCAGGGGGACACCCTACGAGCAGTACTTC
CDR3 protein: CASSPTRGTPYEQYF

clone size: .
D gene: .
J gene: TRBJ1-5
V gene: TRBV6-5
CDR3 DNA: TGTGCCAGCAGCGCAACTATGGCCAATCAGCCCCAGCATTTT
CDR3 protein: CASSATMANQPQHF

clone size: .
D gene: .
J gene: TRBJ2-5
V gene: TRBV11-3
CDR3 DNA: TGTGCCAGCAGCCCGGGGGTAGGGGGGGCGAAAGAGACCCAGTACTTC
CDR3 protein: CASSPGVGGAKETQYF

clone size: .
D gene: .
J gene: TRBJ1-4
V gene: TRBV7-8
CDR3 DNA: TGTGCCAGCAGCTTAGCGGGCAGTCAGCTCAATGAAAAACTGTTTTTT
CDR3 protein: CASSLAGSQLNEKLFF

clone size: .
D gene: .
J gene: TRBJ2-7
V gene: TRBV5-1
CDR3 DNA: TGCGCCAGCAGCTTGGGAGGGGGGGCATCCTCCTACGAGCAGTACTTC
CDR3 protein: CASSLGGGASSYEQYF

clone size: .
D gene: .
J gene: TRBJ2-5
V gene: TRBV2
CDR3 DNA: TGTGCCAGCAGGATTGATACCGGAGAGACCCAGTACTTC
CDR3 protein: CASRIDTGETQYF

clone size: .
D gene: TRBD2
J gene: TRBJ2-5
V gene: TRBV29-1
CDR3 DNA: TGCAGCGTCCTACTAGCGGGAGGGCCGTGGGAGACCCAGTACTTC
CDR3 protein: CSVLLAGGPWETQYF

clone size: .
D gene: .
J gene: TRBJ1-2
V gene: TRBV6-1
CDR3 DNA: TGTGCCAGCAGTGAGCACAGGGTGAGCTATGGCTACACCTTC
CDR3 protein: CASSEHRVSYGYTF

clone size: .
D gene: .
J gene: TRBJ1-3
V gene: TRBV30
CDR3 DNA: TGTGCCTGGAGTACCTCCGACAAGGCTACTGGAAACACCATATATTTT
CDR3 protein: CAWSTSDKATGNTIYF

clone size: .
D gene: .
J gene: TRBJ1-6
V gene: TRBV7-2
CDR3 DNA: TGTGCCAGCAGCTTAGAGGATTGGACACCCCTCCACTTT
CDR3 protein: CASSLEDWTPLHF

clone size: .
D gene: TRBD1
J gene: TRBJ2-3
V gene: TRBV30
CDR3 DNA: TGTGCCCTGACAGGGGGCACAGATACGCAGTATTTT
CDR3 protein: CALTGGTDTQYF

clone size: .
D gene: TRBD1
J gene: TRBJ2-2
V gene: TRBV7-2
CDR3 DNA: TGTGCCAGCAGCAGTTACAGGGGGCCCGGGGAGCTGTTTTTT
CDR3 protein: CASSSYRGPGELFF

clone size: .
D gene: TRBD2
J gene: TRBJ2-5
V gene: TRBV11-2
CDR3 DNA: TGTGCCAGCAGCTGGCCGGGACTAGCAAAGACCCAGTACTTC
CDR3 protein: CASSWPGLAKTQYF

clone size: .
D gene: .
J gene: TRBJ1-3
V gene: TRBV18
CDR3 DNA: TGTGCCAGCTCACAGGGTGCGCAGGAGAACACCATATATTTT
CDR3 protein: CASSQGAQENTIYF

clone size: .
D gene: .
J gene: TRBJ1-5
V gene: TRBV19
CDR3 DNA: TGTGCCAGTAGTATAGAGCAGGGCACTTATAGCAATCAGCCCCAGCATTTT
CDR3 protein: CASSIEQGTYSNQPQHF

clone size: .
D gene: .
J gene: TRBJ2-4
V gene: TRBV27
CDR3 DNA: TGTGCCAGCAGCCTAGAGATGTCCGTCGGAAACATTCAGTACTTC
CDR3 protein: CASSLEMSVGNIQYF

clone size: .
D gene: .
J gene: TRBJ1-1
V gene: TRBV5-1
CDR3 DNA: TGCGCCAGCAGCCAGAGCAGGGTAGGCACTGAAGCTTTCTTT
CDR3 protein: CASSQSRVGTEAFF

clone size: .
D gene: .
J gene: TRBJ2-7
V gene: TRBV18
CDR3 DNA: TGTGCCAGCTCACTCGGGACCGGTAGCTCCTACGAGCAGTACTTC
CDR3 protein: CASSLGTGSSYEQYF

clone size: .
D gene: TRBD2
J gene: TRBJ2-3
V gene: TRBV5-4
CDR3 DNA: TGTGCCGGGGGACTAGCGGGAAGAGATACGCAGTATTTT
CDR3 protein: CAGGLAGRDTQYF

clone size: few
D gene: .
J gene: TRBJ1-2
V gene: TRBV11-2
CDR3 DNA: TGTGCCAGCAGCTTTAACTATGGCTACACCTTC
CDR3 protein: CASSFNYGYTF

clone size: once
D gene: TRBD1
J gene: TRBJ2-3
V gene: TRBV18
CDR3 DNA: TGTGCCAGCTCACCCTACCGGGACAGCGGCACAGATACGCAGTATTTT
CDR3 protein: CASSPYRDSGTDTQYF

clone size: .
D gene: .
J gene: TRBJ2-1
V gene: TRBV5-4
CDR3 DNA: TGTGCCAGCAGCCCGACTCCGGGCCGCAATGAGCAGTTCTTC
CDR3 protein: CASSPTPGRNEQFF

clone size: .
D gene: .
J gene: TRBJ1-2
V gene: TRBV6-5
CDR3 DNA: TGTGCCAGCAGTTACTCGGGGGGGCACGGCTACACCTTC
CDR3 protein: CASSYSGGHGYTF

clone size: few
D gene: .
J gene: TRBJ2-1
V gene: TRBV14
CDR3 DNA: TGTGCCAGCAGCCTCAAGATGGGGTCGGGATCCTACAATGAGCAGTTCTTC
CDR3 protein: CASSLKMGSGSYNEQFF